The 24 T cell receptor beta chains given below trace back to one sample, sequenced in a study of shared clonotypes between healthy human individuals. Using immunoSEQ multiplex PCR, the repertoire was profiled, and TCRdb retains in-frame clones only, with some absent. The sample carries hundreds of thousands of clones, roughly 95% recorded once. Naive-designated CD8 cells lacked CD45RO, were positively enriched for CCR7, and omitted terminally differentiated effector memory CD45RA+ cells. Material for sequencing was naive CD8+ T cells sorted from blood. These receptors were obtained from a woman between 25 and 40 years old in good health.

CDR3 bases: TGTGCCAGCAGTCCGGACAGCTTGAGCACTGAAGCTTTCTTT. It translates to CASSPDSLSTEAFF. The chain couples TRBV27 to TRBJ1-1, with D possibly matching TRBD1 (6 bases). V lost 5 bases and J 4 bases, leaving 14 bases between the germline ends. Germline-derived CDR1 and CDR2 are MNHEY and SMNVEV (reference sequence). This CDR3 has 14 amino acids.

As to this clone: Other DNA sequences within the sample encode an identical CDR3. V gene TRBV2 combines with J gene TRBJ2-7; TRBD1 matches at 7 bases. The germline gives CDR1 SNHLY, CDR2 FYNNEI. This CDR3 has 12 residues. V trimming: 6 bases; J trimming: 3 bases; junction bases outside the gene matches: 2. The CDR3 DNA follows: TGTGCCAGCAGGGACAGGCTCTACGAGCAGTACTTC. Translated: CASRDRLYEQYF. Using reference TRBV2 and TRBJ2-7 for the parts outside the CDR3, the full variable domain is EPEVTQTPSHQVTQMGQEVILRCVPISNHLYFYWYRQILGQKVEFLVSFYNNEISEKSEIFDDQFSVERPDGSNFTLKIRSTKLEDSAMYFCASRDRLYEQYFGPGTRLTVT.

This clone was counted once. This chain joins TRBV20-1 and TRBJ2-7; the D is unclear. The CDR3 covers 11 residues. CDR1 and CDR2 (germline): DFQATT, SNEGSKA (reference sequence). CDR3 protein: CTNTRSYEQYF. CDR3 nucleotides: TGCACCAACACTCGCTCCTACGAGCAGTACTTC.

CDR3 nucleotides: TGTGCCAGTATTGGGGGTCCCTACAATGAGCAGTTCTTC. This translates into CASIGGPYNEQFF. The J gene is TRBJ2-1, the V gene TRBV19; D assignment may be TRBD1 or TRBD2 (5 bases each). V was trimmed by 7 bases and J by 2 bases, leaving 9 bases between them. The CDR3 runs to 13 residues. CDR1 and CDR2 from the germline V gene are LNHDA and SQIVND (reference sequence).

The chain recombines TRBV19 with TRBJ2-3; TRBD1 aligns across 7 bases. The J segment lost 0 bases and the V segment lost 4 bases, leaving 4 bases of the junction unmatched. There are 15 residues in the CDR3. Per the germline V gene, CDR1 is LNHDA and CDR2 is SQIVND (reference sequence). The CDR3: CASSNRDSSTDTQYF. For the CDR3, the DNA is TGTGCCAGTAGTAACCGGGACAGCAGCACAGATACGCAGTATTTT.

The J gene is TRBJ2-1, the V gene TRBV4-1, with a possible D match to TRBD2 (5 bases). The CDR3 is 14 residues long. V was trimmed by 2 bases and J by 4 bases, leaving 9 bases between them. Germline V gene sequence: CDR1 MGHRA, CDR2 YSYEKL. This chain's CDR3 is CASSQWTAYNEQFF. The CDR3 DNA follows: TGCGCCAGCAGCCAATGGACTGCATACAATGAGCAGTTCTTC.

The gene calls are TRBV5-1 and TRBJ1-1; no definite D call. Germline V gene data show CDR1 as SGHRS and CDR2 as YFSETQ. This CDR3 contains 13 residues. The germline V and J ends were trimmed by 5 bases and 1 base, with 9 bases remaining between them. CDR3 sequence reads: CASSTGGNTEAFF. The DNA of the CDR3 is TGCGCCAGCAGTACCGGTGGGAACACTGAAGCTTTCTTT.

This sequence joins TRBV28 and TRBJ2-7, with 8 positions matching TRBD2. Germline V gene data show CDR1 as MDHEN and CDR2 as SYDVKM. V dropped 2 bases and J dropped 4; count of bases not matched to a gene: 7. This CDR3 has 15 amino acids. CDR3 coding DNA: TGTGCCAGCAGTTTAGTAGGGACTAGAACATACGAGCAGTACTTC. It encodes CASSLVGTRTYEQYF.

This clone was detected only once. V and J are TRBV4-1 and TRBJ2-2, with D unresolved. The CDR3 is 14 amino acids. V was shortened by 2 bases and J by 1 base, with 5 bases between the two germline ends. Germline CDR1 is MGHRA and CDR2 is YSYEKL. The CDR3 sequence is CASSQWQNTGELFF. CDR3 nucleotide sequence: TGCGCCAGCAGCCAATGGCAGAACACCGGGGAGCTGTTTTTT.

Comments on this clone: The sample carries other DNA sequences with the same CDR3. The chain combines TRBV5-4 with TRBJ2-7, with no clear D. Germline V gene data show CDR1 as SGHNT and CDR2 as YYREEE (reference sequence). The CDR3 covers 12 residues. The V end was cut by 0 bases, the J end by 4 bases, with 5 bases between. CDR3 amino acids: CASSLAPYEQYF. The DNA for the CDR3 is TGTGCCAGCAGCTTGGCACCTTACGAGCAGTACTTC.

The chain joins TRBV10-1 to TRBJ2-5, with a possible D match to TRBD2 (5 bases). The assigned J gene may be wrong: the sequence end matches TRBJ2-7 better. Germline-derived CDR1 and CDR2 are WNHNN and SYGVQD (reference sequence). CDR3 size: 17 residues. The CDR3 sequence is CASSESQPDYEAYEQYF. The CDR3 nucleotides read TGCGCCAGCAGTGAGTCTCAACCCGACTACGAAGCCTACGAGCAGTACTTC.

This chain links TRBV7-9 with TRBJ2-7; TRBD2 matches 8 bases. With 2 bases clipped from V and 0 bases from J, the junction kept 3 bases outside the gene matches. This CDR3 contains 15 residues. Germline V gives CDR1 SEHNR, CDR2 FQNEAQ (reference sequence). The CDR3 reads CASSLSGSSSYEQYF. CDR3 bases: TGTGCCAGCAGCTTAAGCGGGAGTAGCTCCTACGAGCAGTACTTC.

This clone was observed once. V is TRBV27 and J is TRBJ1-6; 10 bases align to TRBD1. CDR3 length: 13 residues. Looked up from germline, CDR1 is MNHEY and CDR2 is SMNVEV (reference sequence). V trimming: 10 bases; J trimming: 14 bases; junction bases outside the gene matches: 11. CDR3 loop: CATSTGGSEALHF. Written as DNA, the CDR3 is TGTGCCACCTCGACAGGGGGCTCGGAGGCCCTCCACTTT.

This chain links TRBV28 with TRBJ2-2, with D tentatively TRBD1 or TRBD2 (5 bases each). The V and J ends lost 3 bases and 7 bases respectively, with 12 bases between them. This CDR3 has 14 amino acids. CDR1 is MDHEN, CDR2 SYDVKM, per germline. The CDR3 bases are TGTGCCAGCAGTTTGAGAGGGGATGACGGGGAGCTGTTTTTT. Amino acid sequence: CASSLRGDDGELFF.

This clone was observed a single time. This rearrangement joins TRBV10-3 to TRBJ1-1; D unresolved. The CDR3 has 12 residues. Germline CDR1 reads ENHRY; CDR2 reads SYGVKD. The germline V and J ends were trimmed by 11 bases and 1 base, with 11 bases remaining between them. CDR3: CAALDRNTEAFF. The CDR3 nucleotides read TGTGCCGCCCTGGACCGGAACACTGAAGCTTTCTTT.

The chain recombines TRBV7-9 with TRBJ1-4, with 8 bases that match TRBD1. The CDR3 runs to 14 residues. The trim removed 2 bases at V and 7 bases at J, leaving 3 bases unmatched. CDR1 SEHNR and CDR2 FQNEAQ come from the germline V gene (reference sequence). The DNA for the CDR3 is TGTGCCAGCAGCTTAAAGGGACAGGCTGAAAAACTGTTTTTT. Amino acid sequence: CASSLKGQAEKLFF.

The gene calls are TRBV19 and TRBJ2-7; TRBD1 might be the D (6 bases). The CDR3 is 13 residues long. Trimming took off 4 bases at V and 4 bases at J, with 11 bases between the two ends. Germline V lookup: CDR1 LNHDA, CDR2 SQIVND (reference sequence). The CDR3 loop reads CASSTGAVYEQYF. The CDR3, as DNA: TGTGCCAGTAGTACAGGGGCGGTATACGAGCAGTACTTC.

In DNA form, the CDR3 reads TGTGCCAGCAGGGGGCTCGGAGATTCACCCCTCCACTTT. Amino acids: CASRGLGDSPLHF. The chain carries TRBV27 and TRBJ1-6, with D perhaps matching TRBD1 (5 bases). With 6 bases removed from V and 8 bases from J, the gap between germline ends came to 11 bases. The V gene's germline CDR1 is MNHEY and CDR2 SMNVEV (reference sequence). The CDR3 contains 13 residues.

The chain carries TRBV30 and TRBJ1-5; TRBD1 agrees at 9 bases. The CDR3 runs 14 residues. From germline, CDR1 is GTSNPN and CDR2 SVGIG (reference sequence). With V trimmed by 3 bases and J by 6 bases, 6 bases remained unmatched. The CDR3 DNA follows: TGTGCCTGGAGCACTGGACAGGGGCCTCAGCCCCAGCATTTT. This gives the protein CAWSTGQGPQPQHF.

The chain has TRBV4-1 and TRBJ2-7; D is unclear. Germline values: CDR1 MGHRA, CDR2 YSYEKL. Trimming took off 4 bases at V and 2 bases at J, with 18 bases between the two ends. The CDR3 is made up of 16 amino acids. The DNA for the CDR3 is TGCGCCAGCAGCCTACGTGGTCCAGTTCCCACCTACGAGCAGTACTTC. Residues: CASSLRGPVPTYEQYF.

The V call is TRBV11-2, the J call TRBJ2-2; a weak D match, TRBD2 (7 bases). Trimming cost V 1 base and J 5 bases, with 20 bases left between them. CDR1 is SGHAT and CDR2 is FQNNGV in the germline V gene. The CDR3 spans 18 residues. The CDR3: CASSLAPGVAGATGELFF. The CDR3 DNA follows: TGTGCCAGCAGCTTAGCCCCAGGGGTAGCGGGTGCGACCGGGGAGCTGTTTTTT.

Note on this clone: One end of the junction varies from germline; a read error may be responsible. DNA for the CDR3: TGCAGCGTTGAAGATCGCGTGGACACTCAAGGAGTGGGCGTCTTC. Translation gives CSVEDRVDTQGVGVF. J is TRBJ1-2 and V is TRBV29-1; possibly TRBD1 for D (5 bases). CDR1 and CDR2 (germline): SQVTM, ANQGSEA. The CDR3 is 15 residues long.

The chain joins TRBV19 to TRBJ2-1; 10 bases agree with TRBD1. CDR1 and CDR2 from the germline V gene are LNHDA and SQIVND (reference sequence). This CDR3 region has 13 residues. After removal of 7 bases from V and 4 bases from J, the junction contained 1 base not matched to a gene. CDR3 loop: CASKDRGYNEQFF. The CDR3 DNA sequence: TGTGCCAGTAAGGACAGGGGGTACAATGAGCAGTTCTTC. Combining the CDR3 with reference TRBV19 and TRBJ2-1 gives the whole variable domain DGGITQSPKYLFRKEGQNVTLSCEQNLNHDAMYWYRQDPGQGLRLIYYSQIVNDFQKGDIAEGYSVSREKKESFPLTVTSAQKNPTAFYLCASKDRGYNEQFFGPGTRLTVL.

The chain couples TRBV28 to TRBJ2-2, with D maybe TRBD2 (6 bases). Germline loops: CDR1 MDHEN, CDR2 SYDVKM. This CDR3 comprises 15 residues. V lost 6 bases and J lost 4, with 15 bases in between. CDR3 residues: CASRDPGLITGELFF. The CDR3 DNA reads TGTGCCAGCAGAGACCCGGGACTGATCACCGGGGAGCTGTTTTTT.